This T cell receptor (beta chain) was identified in a study of blood T cell repertoires in COVID-19 (TCRdb year 2020). Regarding the research as a whole: Collaborator samples came from the United States, Italy and Spain and covered acute and convalescent phases of COVID-19. The material from the prospective study consisted of cDNA or gDNA derived from T cells, B-cell-depleted T cells, or PBMCs. The dataset comprised deeply sampled blood TCRbeta repertoires from subjects exposed to, actively infected with, or recovered from COVID-19. A freely available public database, intended as a resource for researchers studying the immune response to SARS-CoV-2, is where the repertoires were released. The samples were drawn from two sources: the first 160 participants of the ongoing ImmuneRACE study, and fewer than 1,500 subjects contributed by 6 global collaborators. The sample metadata nearly always contained a de-identified subject ID, COVID-19 status, age in years and sex. Where available, HLA class I and class II types were taken from metadata supplied by the sample provider and were not determined by assay-based typing. Broader findings and caveats from the paper: The quantity of clinical and demographic metadata differed by source and by participant and was supplied without curation.

Of note for this clone: The clone's antigen remains unknown. Per-nucleotide qualities are absent, and no much larger clonotype sits a single base away.

Participants in the prospective study were enrolled through a virtual design, were aged 18 to 89 years, and lived in fewer than 30 United States geographic areas. To assign participants to cohorts, the prospective study relied on clinical history that participants themselves reported in a screening survey and a study questionnaire. Exposed participants were defined as having been in contact with someone with a PCR-confirmed or clinician-diagnosed COVID-19 case within 2 weeks of study entry. In the prospective study, whole blood, serum and a nasopharyngeal or oropharyngeal swab were collected from each participant by mobile phlebotomists. Participants in the prospective study had the option to provide additional blood draws and questionnaires over an approximately 2-month period. Blood samples from the prospective study were shipped frozen or at room temperature prior to DNA extraction. The CDR3 sequence holds 14 residues, the cysteine and phenylalanine included. Only the CDR3 DNA stays, 42 bases, in frame from base 1. According to the germline V gene, CDR1 reads MGHRA and CDR2 reads YSYEKL. A distance of 13 bases separates the germline ends of V and J, which lose 3 bases and 5 bases respectively.

TCRbeta CDR3 regions were amplified from genomic DNA by means of the immunoSEQ Assay, a bias-controlled multiplex PCR. The paper's processing steps were these. The number of nucleated cells in each sample was estimated from the amplification of reference gene primers within the assay. To quantify the absolute abundance of each unique TCRbeta CDR3 rearrangement, sequence reads were collapsed and filtered. Productive Simpson clonality was computed per sample as the square root of Simpson's diversity index over productive rearrangements. TCRdb took over this immuneACCESS table, retaining in-frame rearrangements with V and J assigned. Such tables are incomplete; in checked studies, under half of the missing clones stem from an unresolved V gene, and the remainder is unexplained. The V and J calls and clone size are taken from that table; D and trimming were inferred from the DNA. Across this sample there are about 280,000 clones, with 80% to 85% seen only once. About 5% of the sample is taken by the ten largest.

The chain employs TRBV4-1 and TRBJ1-2; the D gene is perhaps TRBD1, from 6 matching bases. The sample consisted of PBMCs or T cells enriched from blood (not recorded which). The source is a man aged 35 to 55 who had been exposed to COVID-19. The DNA sequence is as follows: TGCGCCAGCAGCCATAATAAGGGGGTTTATGGCTACACCTTC. It translates as CASSHNKGVYGYTF.